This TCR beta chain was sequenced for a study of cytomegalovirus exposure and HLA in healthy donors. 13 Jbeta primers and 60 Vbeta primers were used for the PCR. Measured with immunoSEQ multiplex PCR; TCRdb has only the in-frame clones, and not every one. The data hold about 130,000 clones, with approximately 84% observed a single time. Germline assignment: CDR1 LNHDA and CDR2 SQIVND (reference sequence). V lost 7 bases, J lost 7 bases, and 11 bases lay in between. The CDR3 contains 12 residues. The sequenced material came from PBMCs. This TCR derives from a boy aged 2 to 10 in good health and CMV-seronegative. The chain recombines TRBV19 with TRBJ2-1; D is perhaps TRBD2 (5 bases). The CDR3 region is CASNLPGNEQFF. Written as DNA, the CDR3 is TGTGCCAGTAACTTACCGGGAAATGAGCAGTTCTTC.